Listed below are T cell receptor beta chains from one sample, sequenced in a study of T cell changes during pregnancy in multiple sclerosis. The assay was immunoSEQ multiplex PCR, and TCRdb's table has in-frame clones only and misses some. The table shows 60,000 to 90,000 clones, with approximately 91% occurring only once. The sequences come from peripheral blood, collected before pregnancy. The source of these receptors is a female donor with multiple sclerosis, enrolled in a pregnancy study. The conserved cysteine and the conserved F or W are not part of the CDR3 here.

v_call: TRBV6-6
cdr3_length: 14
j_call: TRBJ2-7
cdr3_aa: ASSLVEGTRVYEQY

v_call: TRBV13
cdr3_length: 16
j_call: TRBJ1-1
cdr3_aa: ASSLGLQGAPWNTEAF

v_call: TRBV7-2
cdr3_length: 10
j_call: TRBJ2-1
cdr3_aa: ASSFIQREQF

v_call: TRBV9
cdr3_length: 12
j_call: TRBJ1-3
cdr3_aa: ASSAQGVSDTIY

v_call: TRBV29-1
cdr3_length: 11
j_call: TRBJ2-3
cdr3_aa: SGGQGHTDTQY

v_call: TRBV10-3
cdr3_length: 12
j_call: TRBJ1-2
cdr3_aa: AITAGQGAYGYT

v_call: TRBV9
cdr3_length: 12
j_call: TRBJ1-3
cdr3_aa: ASSSSGSGNTIY

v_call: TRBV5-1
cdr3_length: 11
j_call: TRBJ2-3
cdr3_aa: ASSLVPGDTQY

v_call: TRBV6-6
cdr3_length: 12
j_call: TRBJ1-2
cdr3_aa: ASSYMGAHYGYT

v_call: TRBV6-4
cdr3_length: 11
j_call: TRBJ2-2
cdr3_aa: ASTRNHSGELF

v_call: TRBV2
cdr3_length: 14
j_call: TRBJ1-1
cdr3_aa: ASSDMGRGEGTEAF

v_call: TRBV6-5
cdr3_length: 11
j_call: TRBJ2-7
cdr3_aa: ASSYDISGEQY

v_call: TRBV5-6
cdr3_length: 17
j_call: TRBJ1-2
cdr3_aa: ASSLTLSPRTGGDYGYT

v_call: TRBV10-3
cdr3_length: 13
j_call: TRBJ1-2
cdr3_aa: AITMVGGRDYGYT

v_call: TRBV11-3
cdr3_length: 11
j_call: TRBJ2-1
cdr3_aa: ASSPLAGVLQF

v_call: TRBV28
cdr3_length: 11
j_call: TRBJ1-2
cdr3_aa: ASNGGGHYGYT

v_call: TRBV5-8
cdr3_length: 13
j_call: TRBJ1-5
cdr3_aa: ASSFGWGRTQPQH

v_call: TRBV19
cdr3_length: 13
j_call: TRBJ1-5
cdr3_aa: ASSTRQAPNQPQH

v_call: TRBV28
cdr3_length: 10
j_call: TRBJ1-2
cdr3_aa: ASSLRGYGYT

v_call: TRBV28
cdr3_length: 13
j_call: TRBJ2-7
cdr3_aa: ASGPIAGGLGEQY

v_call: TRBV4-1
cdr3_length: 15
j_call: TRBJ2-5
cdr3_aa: ASSQAGIQGAGETQY

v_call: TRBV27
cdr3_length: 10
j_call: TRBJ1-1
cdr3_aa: ASNFTGAVSF

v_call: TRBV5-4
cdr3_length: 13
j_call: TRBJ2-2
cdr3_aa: ASSLDPRDTGELF

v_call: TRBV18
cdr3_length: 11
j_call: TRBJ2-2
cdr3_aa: ASSPPGTGELF

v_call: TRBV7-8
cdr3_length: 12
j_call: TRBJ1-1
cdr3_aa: ASSRGQGGHEAF

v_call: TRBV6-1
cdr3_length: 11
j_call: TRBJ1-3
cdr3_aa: ASSEVSGNTIY

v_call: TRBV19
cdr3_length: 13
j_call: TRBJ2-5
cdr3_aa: ASSTPLGQSETQY

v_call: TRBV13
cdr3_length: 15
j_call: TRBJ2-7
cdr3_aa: ASSLYGESEAPYEQY

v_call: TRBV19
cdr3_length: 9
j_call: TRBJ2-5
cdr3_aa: ASSPGETQY

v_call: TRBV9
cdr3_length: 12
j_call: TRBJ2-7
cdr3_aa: ASSVSENLYEQY

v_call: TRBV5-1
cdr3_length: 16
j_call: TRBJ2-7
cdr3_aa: ASSYGVASGGNLYEQY

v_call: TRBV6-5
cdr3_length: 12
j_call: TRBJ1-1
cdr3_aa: ASSYEGARTEAF

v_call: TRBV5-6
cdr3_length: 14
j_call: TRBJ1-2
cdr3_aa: ASSYYTQGADYGYT

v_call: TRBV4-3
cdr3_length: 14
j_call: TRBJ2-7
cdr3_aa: ASSRILGGGAYEQY

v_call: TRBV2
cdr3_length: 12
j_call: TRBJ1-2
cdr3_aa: ATTSDSRRGGYT

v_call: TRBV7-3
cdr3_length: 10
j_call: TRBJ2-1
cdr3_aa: ASSLRGREQF

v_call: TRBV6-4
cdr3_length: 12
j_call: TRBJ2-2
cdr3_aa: ASSAGQNTGELF

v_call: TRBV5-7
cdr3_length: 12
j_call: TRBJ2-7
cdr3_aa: ASSRARPLNEQY

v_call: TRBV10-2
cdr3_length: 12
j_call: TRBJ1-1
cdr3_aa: ASSESPGGAKAF

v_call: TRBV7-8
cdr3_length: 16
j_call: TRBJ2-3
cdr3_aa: ASSFQRRDYRVTDTQY

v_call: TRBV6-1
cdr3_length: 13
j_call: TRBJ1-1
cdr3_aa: ASSSRTGLNTEAF

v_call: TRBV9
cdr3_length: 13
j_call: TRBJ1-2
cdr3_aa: ASSVDPGTNYGYT